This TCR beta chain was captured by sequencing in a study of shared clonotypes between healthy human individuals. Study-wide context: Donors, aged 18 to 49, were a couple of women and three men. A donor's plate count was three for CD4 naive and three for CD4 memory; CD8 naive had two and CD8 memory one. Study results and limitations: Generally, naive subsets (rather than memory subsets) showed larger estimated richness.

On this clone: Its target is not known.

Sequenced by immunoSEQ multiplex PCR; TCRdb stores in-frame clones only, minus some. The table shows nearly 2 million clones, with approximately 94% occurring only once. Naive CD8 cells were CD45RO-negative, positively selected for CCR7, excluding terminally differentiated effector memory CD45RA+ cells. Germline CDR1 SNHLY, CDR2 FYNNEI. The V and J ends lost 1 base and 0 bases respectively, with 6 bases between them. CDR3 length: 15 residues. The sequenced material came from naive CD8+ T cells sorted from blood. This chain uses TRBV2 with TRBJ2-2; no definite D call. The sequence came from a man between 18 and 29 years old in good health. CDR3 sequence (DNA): TGTGCCAGCAGTGAAGGGATCGCGAACACCGGGGAGCTGTTTTTT. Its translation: CASSEGIANTGELFF.